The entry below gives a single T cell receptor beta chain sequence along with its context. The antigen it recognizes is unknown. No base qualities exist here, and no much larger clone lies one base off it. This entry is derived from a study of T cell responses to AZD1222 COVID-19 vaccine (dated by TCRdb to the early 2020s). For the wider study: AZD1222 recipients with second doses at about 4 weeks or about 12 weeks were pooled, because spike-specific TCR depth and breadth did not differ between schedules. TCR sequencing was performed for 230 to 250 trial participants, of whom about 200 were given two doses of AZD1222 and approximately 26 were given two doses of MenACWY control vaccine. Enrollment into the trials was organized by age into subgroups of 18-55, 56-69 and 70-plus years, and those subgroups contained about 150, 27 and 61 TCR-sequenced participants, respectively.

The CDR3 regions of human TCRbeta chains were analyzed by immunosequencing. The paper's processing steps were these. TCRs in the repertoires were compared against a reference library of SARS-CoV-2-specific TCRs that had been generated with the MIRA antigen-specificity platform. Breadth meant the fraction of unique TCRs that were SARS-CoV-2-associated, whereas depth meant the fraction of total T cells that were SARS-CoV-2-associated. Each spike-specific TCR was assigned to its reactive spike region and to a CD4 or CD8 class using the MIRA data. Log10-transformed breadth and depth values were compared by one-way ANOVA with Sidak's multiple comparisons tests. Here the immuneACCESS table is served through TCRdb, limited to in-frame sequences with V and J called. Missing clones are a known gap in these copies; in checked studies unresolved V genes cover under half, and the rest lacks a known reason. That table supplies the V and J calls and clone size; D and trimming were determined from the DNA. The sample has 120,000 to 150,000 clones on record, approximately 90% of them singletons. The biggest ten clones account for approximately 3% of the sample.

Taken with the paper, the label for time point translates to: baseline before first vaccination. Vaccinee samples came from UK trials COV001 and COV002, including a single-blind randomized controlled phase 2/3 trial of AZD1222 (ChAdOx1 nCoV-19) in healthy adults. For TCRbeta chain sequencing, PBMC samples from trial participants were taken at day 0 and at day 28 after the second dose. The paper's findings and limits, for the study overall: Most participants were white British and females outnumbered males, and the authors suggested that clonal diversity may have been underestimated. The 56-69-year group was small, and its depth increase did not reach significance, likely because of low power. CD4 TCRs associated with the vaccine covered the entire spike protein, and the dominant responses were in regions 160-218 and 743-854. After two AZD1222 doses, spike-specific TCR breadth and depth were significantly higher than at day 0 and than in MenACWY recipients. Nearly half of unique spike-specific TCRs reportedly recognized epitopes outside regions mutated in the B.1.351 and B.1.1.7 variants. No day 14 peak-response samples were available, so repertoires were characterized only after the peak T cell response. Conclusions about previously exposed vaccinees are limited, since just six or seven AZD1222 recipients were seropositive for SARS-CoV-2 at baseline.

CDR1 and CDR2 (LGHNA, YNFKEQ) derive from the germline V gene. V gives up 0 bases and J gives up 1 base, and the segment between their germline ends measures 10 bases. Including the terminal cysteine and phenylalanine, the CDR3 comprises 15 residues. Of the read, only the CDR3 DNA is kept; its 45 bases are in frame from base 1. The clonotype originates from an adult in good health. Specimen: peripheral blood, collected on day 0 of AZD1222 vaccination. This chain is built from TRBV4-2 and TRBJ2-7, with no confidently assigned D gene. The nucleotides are TGTGCCAGCAGCCAAGACTGGGGTCCGTCCTACGAGCAGTACTTC. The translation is CASSQDWGPSYEQYF.